A single sample gave rise to the 18 T cell receptor beta chains below, sequenced in a study of T cell clones after liver transplantation (dated by TCRdb to the late 2010s). Library prep was done by the immunoSEQ multiplex PCR assay. Entries here come from immuneACCESS through TCRdb and include only in-frame sequences with V and J called. Some clones fail to appear in such tables; in the studies checked, an unresolved V gene covers under half of the shortfall, and the cause of the remainder is unknown. In all, the sample holds roughly 120,000 clones, and less than 95% of those were seen once. The ten largest clones capture 0.83% of the sample. The sequences come from CD4+ T cells from blood, collected 12 months after liver transplant. These receptors all stem from a human patient who received a liver transplant. Some T cells may derive from the graft donor when a transplant has been performed.

V is TRBV18 and J is TRBJ2-7; TRBD2 matches at 8 bases. The V gene end was trimmed by 6 bases and the J gene end by 5 bases; junction bases not matched to a gene: 9. This CDR3 is built from 14 residues. Looked up from germline, CDR1 is KGHSH and CDR2 is LQKENI. CDR3 protein: CASSISGSNHEQYF. The CDR3 region has the DNA TGTGCCAGCTCCATCAGCGGGAGCAACCACGAGCAGTACTTC.

The chain joins TRBV5-8 to TRBJ2-1; 10 bases map to TRBD2. V was pared by 4 bases and J by 0 bases, with 13 bases of the junction left unmatched. The germline CDR1 and CDR2 sequences are SGHTS and YDEGEE. The CDR3 totals 19 residues. The CDR3 coding sequence is TGTGCCAGCAGCCCGGGGCTACTAGCGGGACTTATCTCCTACAATGAGCAGTTCTTC. It codes for CASSPGLLAGLISYNEQFF.

This chain uses TRBV5-1 with TRBJ2-3; 7 bases map to TRBD2. In germline, CDR1 is SGHRS, CDR2 YFSETQ. This CDR3 is 15 amino acids long. J was trimmed by 4 bases and V by 1 base; bases with no gene match: 6. This CDR3 is CASSLRREFPDTQYF. For the CDR3, the DNA is TGCGCCAGCAGCTTGCGGCGGGAGTTCCCAGATACGCAGTATTTT.

The chain uses TRBV11-3 and TRBJ2-7; D gene ambiguous. The CDR3 is made up of 12 amino acids. V lost 2 bases to trimming and J lost 4 bases, with 6 bases between them. Germline lookup yields CDR1 SGHNT and CDR2 YENEEA. The CDR3 sequence: CASSLFFYEQYF. Here the CDR3 DNA reads TGTGCCAGCAGCTTATTTTTTTACGAGCAGTACTTC. Supplemented by reference TRBV11-3 and TRBJ2-7, the full variable domain reads EAGVVQSPRYKIIEKKQPVAFWCNPISGHNTLYWYLQNLGQGPELLIRYENEEAVDDSQLPKDRFSAERLKGVDSTLKIQPAELGDSAVYLCASSLFFYEQYFGPGTRLTVT.

This clone was observed a handful of times. The chain is built from TRBV19 and TRBJ1-1; the D is unclear. This CDR3 is built from 13 residues. CDR1 LNHDA and CDR2 SQIVND come from the germline V gene (reference sequence). The V end lost 7 bases, the J end lost 1 base, and 10 bases lay between the germline ends. The CDR3 DNA sequence: TGTGCCAGTACCTCCTACCCGAACACTGAAGCTTTCTTT. Translating gives CASTSYPNTEAFF.

The chain couples TRBV10-3 to TRBJ2-1; D is unclear. CDR3 length: 13 residues. In germline, CDR1 is ENHRY, CDR2 SYGVKD. Trimming took 5 bases from V and 8 from J, leaving 13 bases between them. CDR3 sequence (DNA): TGTGCCATCAGTTTTGACGCGGTCGATGAGCAGTTCTTC. It yields the protein CAISFDAVDEQFF.

The chain recombines TRBV18 with TRBJ2-1; possible D gene TRBD1, 6 bases. CDR3 length equals 14 residues. Germline lookup yields CDR1 KGHSH and CDR2 LQKENI. Trimming left V 3 bases short and J 4 bases short, with 10 bases between. The CDR3 here is CASSPTGSYNEQFF. As DNA, the CDR3 is TGTGCCAGCTCACCTACAGGGTCATACAATGAGCAGTTCTTC.

This chain uses TRBV19 with TRBJ2-7, with TRBD2 matching 7 bases. Germline CDR1 LNHDA, CDR2 SQIVND (reference sequence). The V gene end was trimmed by 5 bases and the J gene end by 0 bases; junction bases not matched to a gene: 7. There are 15 residues in the CDR3. The CDR3 spells CASSETSRSSYEQYF. In nucleotides, the CDR3 is TGTGCCAGTAGTGAGACTAGCCGTAGCTCCTACGAGCAGTACTTC.

The J gene is TRBJ2-1, the V gene TRBV5-1, with D perhaps TRBD1 or TRBD2 (6 bases each). The V end was cut by 4 bases, the J end by 7 bases, with 18 bases between. The V gene's germline CDR1 is SGHRS and CDR2 YFSETQ. The CDR3 sequence is 15 residues long. In DNA form, the CDR3 reads TGCGCCAGCAGCCCCCTAAGGAGGGGGGTGAATGAGCAGTTCTTC. Its translation: CASSPLRRGVNEQFF.

The J gene is TRBJ1-4, the V gene TRBV2, with unresolved D. The CDR3 runs to 14 residues. Germline V gene sequence: CDR1 SNHLY, CDR2 FYNNEI. The V gene lost 1 base and the J gene lost 7 bases, with 10 bases spanning the gap. The CDR3: CASSEGTRGEKLFF. The DNA for the CDR3 is TGTGCCAGCAGTGAAGGGACCCGGGGTGAAAAACTGTTTTTT.

Concerning this clone itself: Other DNA variants within this sample encode the same CDR3. The rearrangement uses TRBV7-8 and TRBJ2-7; TRBD2 might be the D (7 bases). The CDR3 runs to 14 residues. V was cut by 5 bases and J by 4 bases, with 15 bases left in between. CDR1 and CDR2 from the germline V gene are SGHVS and FQNEAQ. The chain's CDR3 is CASSRGAGVYEQYF. The CDR3, as DNA: TGTGCCAGCAGCCGGGGGGCGGGCGTTTACGAGCAGTACTTC.

V is TRBV18 and J is TRBJ1-5, with 7 bases lining up with TRBD1. V gave up 6 bases and J gave up 6 bases; unmatched junction bases: 8. Germline CDR1 is KGHSH and CDR2 is LQKENI. The CDR3 is made up of 14 amino acids. The CDR3 protein is CASSPGGKGQPQHF. In nucleotides, the CDR3 is TGTGCCAGCTCTCCAGGGGGAAAGGGTCAGCCCCAGCATTTT.

This rearrangement joins TRBV7-3 to TRBJ2-1, with D tentatively TRBD1 (7 bases). The CDR3 is 14 residues long. The germline CDR1 and CDR2 sequences are SGHTA and FQGTGA. V was clipped by 4 bases and J by 3 bases, with 10 bases between them. The CDR3: CASSSGGLYNEQFF. The CDR3 DNA is TGTGCCAGCAGCTCAGGGGGGCTCTACAATGAGCAGTTCTTC.

This clone was recorded only once. The chain combines TRBV14 with TRBJ2-1, with D perhaps TRBD1 (5 bases). This CDR3 spans 14 amino acids. V lost 0 bases and J lost 9, with 12 bases in between. CDR1 SGHDN and CDR2 FVKESK come from the germline V gene. The CDR3 is CASSQDSRVTEQFF. The CDR3 DNA reads as TGTGCCAGCAGCCAAGATTCCAGGGTTACTGAGCAGTTCTTC.

This rearrangement joins TRBV6-6 to TRBJ1-4; D uncertain. This CDR3 has 11 residues. CDR1 is MNHNY and CDR2 is SVGAGI in the germline V gene (reference sequence). Trimming cost V 6 bases and J 5 bases, with 4 bases left between them. CDR3 coding DNA: TGTGCCAGCAGCGACAATGAAAAACTGTTTTTT. Translation gives CASSDNEKLFF.

This chain links TRBV5-1 with TRBJ1-3; D is possibly TRBD1 (5 bases). CDR1 is SGHRS and CDR2 is YFSETQ in the germline V gene. The CDR3 extends over 13 amino acids. Trimming removed 4 bases from V and 7 bases from J, with 12 bases in between. The CDR3 loop is CASSADRFNTIYF. CDR3 DNA sequence: TGCGCCAGCAGCGCAGACAGATTCAACACCATATATTTT.

The chain uses TRBV7-9 and TRBJ2-7; 7 bases align to TRBD1. The ends lost 5 bases at V and 4 bases at J; junction bases unmatched: 5. The CDR3 has 13 amino acids. Germline V gives CDR1 SEHNR, CDR2 FQNEAQ (reference sequence). The CDR3 DNA reads TGTGCCAGCAGCAAAGGGACAGCATACGAGCAGTACTTC. It codes for CASSKGTAYEQYF. The full variable domain, completed using reference TRBV7-9 and TRBJ2-7, is DTGVSQNPRHKITKRGQNVTFRCDPISEHNRLYWYRQTLGQGPEFLTYFQNEAQLEKSRLLSDRFSAERPKGSFSTLEIQRTEQGDSAMYLCASSKGTAYEQYFGPGTRLTVT.

This sequence joins TRBV11-3 and TRBJ2-2; 9 nucleotides match TRBD1. J gave up 5 bases and V 3 bases, and 1 base lay outside the gene matches. There are 14 residues in the CDR3. Germline assignment: CDR1 SGHNT and CDR2 YENEEA. The CDR3 coding sequence is TGTGCCAGCAGCTTCGGACAGGGGACCGGGGAGCTGTTTTTT. Translating it yields CASSFGQGTGELFF.